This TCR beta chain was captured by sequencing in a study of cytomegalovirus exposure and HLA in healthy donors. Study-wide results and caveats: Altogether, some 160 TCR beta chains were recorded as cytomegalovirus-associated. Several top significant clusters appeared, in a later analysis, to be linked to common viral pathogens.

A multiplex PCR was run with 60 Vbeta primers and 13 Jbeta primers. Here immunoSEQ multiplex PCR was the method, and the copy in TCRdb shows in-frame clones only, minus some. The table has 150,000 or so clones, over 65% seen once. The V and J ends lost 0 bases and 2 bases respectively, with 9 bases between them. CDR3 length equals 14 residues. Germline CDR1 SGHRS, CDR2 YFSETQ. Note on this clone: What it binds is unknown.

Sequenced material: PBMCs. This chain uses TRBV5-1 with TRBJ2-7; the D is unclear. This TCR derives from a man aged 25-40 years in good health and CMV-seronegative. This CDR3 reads CASSLATETYEQYF. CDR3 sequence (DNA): TGCGCCAGCAGCTTGGCTACCGAAACCTACGAGCAGTACTTC.